This T cell receptor (beta chain) was captured by sequencing in a study of T cell changes during pregnancy in multiple sclerosis. V trimming: 6 bases; J trimming: 6 bases; junction bases outside the gene matches: 10. Germline V lookup: CDR1 MNHEY, CDR2 SVGAGI. CDR3 size: 15 residues. Libraries were prepared by immunoSEQ multiplex PCR; TCRdb keeps only in-frame clonotypes and omits some of them. Of 29,000 or so clones listed, just over 90% were seen once; the top ten hold around 5.4%. This sequence originates from a female donor with multiple sclerosis, enrolled in a pregnancy study. The genes are TRBV6-5 and TRBJ2-7; 11 positions agree with TRBD2. This specimen was CD8+ T cells from peripheral blood mononuclear cells, taken before pregnancy. The CDR3 here is CASSLRSGGAIEQYF. CDR3 nucleotide sequence: TGTGCCAGCAGCCTTCGTAGCGGGGGGGCCATCGAGCAGTACTTC.